This entry features one T cell receptor beta chain sequence. Authors' methods: The authors estimated nucleated cell counts from reference gene primer amplification. Some clones are missing from TCRdb's copy, which holds only in-frame ones; the method was immunoSEQ multiplex PCR. Clone size and the V and J calls come from that table; the DNA yielded D and trimming. The sample contains approximately 300,000 clones, roughly four fifths of which appear only once. The sample originates from a study of blood T cell repertoires in COVID-19. Study details: Nucleic acid was either cDNA or gDNA, and it came from T cells, B-cell-depleted T cells, or PBMCs.

The CDR3 has 15 amino acids. Trimming removed 3 bases from V and 6 bases from J; junction bases left unmatched: 6. Germline values: CDR1 LGHDT, CDR2 YNNKEL (reference sequence). The genes are TRBV3-1 (or the pseudogene TRBV3-2) and TRBJ2-1, with TRBD2 matching 9 bases. Sequenced: peripheral blood. The receptor's source is a person aged 70 to 85 with COVID-19, enrolled during active disease. The CDR3: CASSQMGLAFNEQFF. For the CDR3, the DNA is TGTGCCAGCAGCCAGATGGGACTAGCATTCAATGAGCAGTTCTTC.